The rows below give T cell receptor beta chains drawn from one sample of a study of blood T cell repertoires in COVID-19. Assay: immunoSEQ multiplex PCR; the TCRdb copy retains only in-frame clones and omits some. Here the sample spans about 40,000 clones, roughly 80% being singletons. Sequencing was performed on peripheral blood. The receptor source for this set is a woman aged 55-69 years with acute or convalescent COVID-19. The CDR3 runs from the conserved cysteine through the conserved F or W. D genes are given only for firm matches. For some rows the clone size is stated as once, few or many, or as a class when expanded; others skip it.

clone_size,d_call,v_call,j_call,cdr3_aa,cdr3_nt
NA,NA,TRBV20-1,TRBJ1-6,CSASLEGALSTALHF,TGCAGTGCTAGTTTGGAGGGTGCCCTATCAACGGCCCTCCACTTT
NA,NA,TRBV19,TRBJ1-5,CASASRGSNQPQHF,TGTGCCAGCGCATCGCGGGGTAGCAATCAGCCCCAGCATTTT
few,NA,TRBV27,TRBJ1-1,CASIGGTEAFF,TGTGCCAGCATAGGGGGCACTGAAGCTTTCTTT
NA,NA,TRBV28,TRBJ1-1,CASSLAWRERGGNTEAFF,TGTGCCAGCAGTTTAGCTTGGAGAGAAAGGGGAGGGAACACTGAAGCTTTCTTT
NA,TRBD1,TRBV18,TRBJ1-5,CASSLEQGVNQPQHF,TGTGCCAGCTCACTTGAACAGGGGGTGAACCAGCCCCAGCATTTT
NA,TRBD2,TRBV6-1,TRBJ2-3,CASSETPGLTQYF,TGTGCCAGCAGTGAAACTCCGGGACTAACGCAGTATTTT
NA,TRBD2,TRBV19,TRBJ2-1,CASSASGSPPYNEQFF,TGTGCCAGTAGTGCTAGCGGGAGTCCCCCTTACAATGAGCAGTTCTTC
NA,NA,TRBV6-5,TRBJ1-2,CASSQQGNGYTF,TGTGCCAGCAGTCAACAGGGAAATGGCTACACCTTC
NA,NA,TRBV9,TRBJ2-5,CASSADAQGGEETQYF,TGTGCCAGCAGCGCCGACGCGCAGGGTGGGGAAGAGACCCAGTACTTC
NA,TRBD1,TRBV27,TRBJ1-5,CASAPDRVGVQPQHF,TGTGCCAGCGCCCCCGACAGGGTCGGGGTTCAGCCCCAGCATTTT
NA,TRBD2,TRBV3-1/TRBV3-2,TRBJ2-1,CASSRTSGGASSYNEQFF,TGTGCCAGCAGCCGGACTAGCGGGGGGGCCAGCTCCTACAATGAGCAGTTCTTC
NA,NA,TRBV7-2,TRBJ1-6,CASSPIGQRINSPLHF,TGTGCCAGCAGCCCCATCGGACAGCGGATAAATTCACCCCTCCACTTT
NA,TRBD2,TRBV9,TRBJ2-1,CASSVGAGGGYNEQFF,TGTGCCAGCAGCGTAGGGGCGGGAGGGGGTTACAATGAGCAGTTCTTC
once,TRBD1,TRBV7-9,TRBJ1-2,CASSERGTARPYGYTF,TGTGCCAGCAGCGAAAGGGGGACAGCGCGACCCTATGGCTACACCTTC
few,TRBD1,TRBV6-2/TRBV6-3,TRBJ2-7,CASSQQTTGDLEQYF,TGTGCCAGCAGTCAACAAACAACAGGGGATCTCGAGCAGTACTTC
NA,TRBD2,TRBV15,TRBJ2-1,CATSSGTSGSAALEQFF,TGTGCCACCAGCAGCGGGACTAGCGGGAGTGCGGCTCTTGAGCAGTTCTTC
NA,NA,TRBV14,TRBJ2-7,CASSQVGRGSYEQYF,TGTGCCAGCAGCCAAGTGGGGCGGGGATCCTACGAGCAGTACTTC
few,NA,TRBV2,TRBJ1-1,CASSDRAGAGTEAFF,TGTGCCAGCAGTGACCGGGCAGGGGCAGGAACTGAAGCTTTCTTT
NA,TRBD2,TRBV24-1,TRBJ2-3,CATAPPSGNTDTQYF,TGTGCCACCGCCCCGCCTAGCGGAAACACAGATACGCAGTATTTT
few,NA,TRBV18,TRBJ1-5,CASSQRSAGSNQPQHF,TGTGCCAGCTCACAGAGATCTGCAGGGAGCAATCAGCCCCAGCATTTT
NA,TRBD1,TRBV18,TRBJ1-4,CASSPVTGQGDEKLFF,TGTGCCAGCTCACCAGTTACCGGACAGGGGGACGAAAAACTGTTTTTT
few,NA,TRBV5-1,TRBJ2-7,CASSPGDWVSYEQYF,TGCGCCAGCAGTCCCGGAGATTGGGTCTCCTACGAGCAGTACTTC
NA,NA,TRBV19,TRBJ1-5,CASSTHRRGSNQPQHF,TGTGCCAGTAGCACCCACCGCAGGGGAAGCAATCAGCCCCAGCATTTT